The entry below describes one T cell receptor (beta chain). The specificity of this receptor is unknown. Nothing much larger sits one base from this clone, and base qualities are not available. The sample was run on an Illumina HiSeq 1500. The public reads were reprocessed in TCRdb via fastp at Q25 and MiXCR, keeping in-frame beta chains. When rows share a CDR3 protein, they turn into one entry using the most common DNA and genes. A total of 57,000 or so distinct CDR3 sequences appear in this sample, about a third of them only once. The leading ten clones occupy just under 70% of the sample. The V end gives up 6 bases and the J end 8 bases, leaving 14 bases in the junction not matched to a gene. Counted from cysteine to phenylalanine, this CDR3 has 18 amino acids. Only CDR3 DNA remains: 54 bases, in frame from the first base. The data originate from a study of T cell repertoires in cytomegalovirus infection (dated by TCRdb to between 2018 and 2021). About the study as a whole: Donor HLA type was relevant to the analysis, as public TCR beta signatures indicated carriage of CMV infection together with the matching HLA type.

Study-level results and caveats: In both this cohort and an independent roughly 330-donor cohort, the cumulative frequency of public TCR beta family members distinguished carriers of CMV infection plus the relevant HLA type. The ex vivo response was dominated by HLA-C-restricted CMV-specific TCR beta clonotypes, which also provided the single most frequent clonotype in two of eight donors.

The receptor's source is a human donor in good health (CMV status not recorded). Some clones in this sample may be carry-over from other donors' samples. Sequenced sample: PBMCs, sequenced either directly or after in vitro stimulation (not recorded which). The V and J genes are TRBV12-3 or TRBV12-4 and TRBJ2-1, and 15 bases in between align with TRBD2. For the CDR3, the sequence is CASSSLIGTSGRRDEQFF. Here is the DNA: TGTGCCAGCAGCTCCCTTATTGGGACTAGCGGGAGGAGGGATGAGCAGTTCTTC.